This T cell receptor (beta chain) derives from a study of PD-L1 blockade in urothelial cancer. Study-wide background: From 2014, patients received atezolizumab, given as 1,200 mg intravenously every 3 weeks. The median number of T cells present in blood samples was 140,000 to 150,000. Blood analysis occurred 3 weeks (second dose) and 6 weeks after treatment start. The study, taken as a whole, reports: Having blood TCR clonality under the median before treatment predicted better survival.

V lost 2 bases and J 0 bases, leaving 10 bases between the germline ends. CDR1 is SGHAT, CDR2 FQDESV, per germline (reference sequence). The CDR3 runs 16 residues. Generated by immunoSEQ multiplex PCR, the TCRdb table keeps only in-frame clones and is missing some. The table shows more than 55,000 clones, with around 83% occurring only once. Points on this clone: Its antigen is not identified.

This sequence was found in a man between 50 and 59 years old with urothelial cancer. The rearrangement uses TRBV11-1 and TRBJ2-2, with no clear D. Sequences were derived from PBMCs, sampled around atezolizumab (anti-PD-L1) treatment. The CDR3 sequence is CASSLSGRSNTGELFF. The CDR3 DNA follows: TGTGCCAGCAGCTTATCAGGCAGATCGAACACCGGGGAGCTGTTTTTT.